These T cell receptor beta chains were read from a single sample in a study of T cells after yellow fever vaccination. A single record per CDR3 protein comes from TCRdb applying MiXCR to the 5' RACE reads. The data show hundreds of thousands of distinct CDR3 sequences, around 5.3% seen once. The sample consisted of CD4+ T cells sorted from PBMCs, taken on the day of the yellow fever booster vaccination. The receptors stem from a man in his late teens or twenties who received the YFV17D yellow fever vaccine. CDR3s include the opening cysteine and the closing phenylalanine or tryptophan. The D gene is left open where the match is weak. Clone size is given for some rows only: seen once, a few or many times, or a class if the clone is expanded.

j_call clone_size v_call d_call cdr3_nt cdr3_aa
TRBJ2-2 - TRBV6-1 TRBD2 TGTGCCGGCCGAGAGCGGGGGGCGAACACCGGGGAGCTGTTTTTT CAGRERGANTGELFF
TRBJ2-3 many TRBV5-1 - TGCGCCAGCAGCTTTGAGGGAAGAAGGGTTGATACGCAGTATTTT CASSFEGRRVDTQYF
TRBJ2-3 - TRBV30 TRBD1 TGTGCCTGGCGACAAAACCCCGGGACAGGGCAGTATTTT CAWRQNPGTGQYF
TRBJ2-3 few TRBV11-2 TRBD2 TGTGCCAGCAGCTCCCGACTAGCGGGGCACACAGATACGCAGTATTTT CASSSRLAGHTDTQYF
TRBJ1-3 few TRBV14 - TGTGCCAGCAGCCAAGGCTATGGCCTCTCTGGAAACACCATATATTTT CASSQGYGLSGNTIYF
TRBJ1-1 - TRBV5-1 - TGCGCCAGCAGGAGTATAGGGAACACTGAAGCTTTCTTT CASRSIGNTEAFF
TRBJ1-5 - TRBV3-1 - TGTGCCAGCAGCGAAGGTCCCCATAGCAATCAGCCCCAGCATTTT CASSEGPHSNQPQHF
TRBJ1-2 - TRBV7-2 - TGTGCCAGCAGCTTAGCGGGTCAGAACTATGGCTACACCTTC CASSLAGQNYGYTF
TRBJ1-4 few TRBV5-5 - TGTGCCAGCAGCTTATACCTTGCAACTAATGAAAAACTGTTTTTT CASSLYLATNEKLFF
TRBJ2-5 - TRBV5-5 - TGTGCCAGCAGCTTAGGTGAGGGGAGAGAGACCCAGTACTTC CASSLGEGRETQYF
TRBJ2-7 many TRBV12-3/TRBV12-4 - TGTGCCAGCAGTCCCCTTGCCGGGGTACAGTACTTC CASSPLAGVQYF
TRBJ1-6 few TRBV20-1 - TGCAGTGCTAGACGTAAATTCGGGACACGGAATTCACCCCTCCACTTT CSARRKFGTRNSPLHF
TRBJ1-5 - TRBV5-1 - TGCGCCAGCAGCTTCGGGGAGAGTCAGCCCCAGCATTTT CASSFGESQPQHF
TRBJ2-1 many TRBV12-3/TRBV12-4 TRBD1 TGTGCCAGCAGCACGGACAGGGATTACAATGAGCAGTTCTTC CASSTDRDYNEQFF
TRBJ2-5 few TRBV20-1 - TGCAGTGCTAGAGTGGTAGCCATGGGACAGACCCAGTACTTC CSARVVAMGQTQYF